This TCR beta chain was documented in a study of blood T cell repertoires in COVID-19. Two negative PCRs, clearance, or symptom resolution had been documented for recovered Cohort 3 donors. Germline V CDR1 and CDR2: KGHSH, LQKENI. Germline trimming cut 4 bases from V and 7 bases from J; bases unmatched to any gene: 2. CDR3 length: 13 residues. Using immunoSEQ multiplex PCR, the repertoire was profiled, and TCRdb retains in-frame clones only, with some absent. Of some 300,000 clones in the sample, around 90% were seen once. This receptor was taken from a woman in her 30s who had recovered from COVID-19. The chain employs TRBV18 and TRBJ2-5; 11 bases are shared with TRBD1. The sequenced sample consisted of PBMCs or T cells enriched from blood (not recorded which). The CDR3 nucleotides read TGTGCCAGCTCACGTGGACAGGGGGCGACCCAGTACTTC. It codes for CASSRGQGATQYF.